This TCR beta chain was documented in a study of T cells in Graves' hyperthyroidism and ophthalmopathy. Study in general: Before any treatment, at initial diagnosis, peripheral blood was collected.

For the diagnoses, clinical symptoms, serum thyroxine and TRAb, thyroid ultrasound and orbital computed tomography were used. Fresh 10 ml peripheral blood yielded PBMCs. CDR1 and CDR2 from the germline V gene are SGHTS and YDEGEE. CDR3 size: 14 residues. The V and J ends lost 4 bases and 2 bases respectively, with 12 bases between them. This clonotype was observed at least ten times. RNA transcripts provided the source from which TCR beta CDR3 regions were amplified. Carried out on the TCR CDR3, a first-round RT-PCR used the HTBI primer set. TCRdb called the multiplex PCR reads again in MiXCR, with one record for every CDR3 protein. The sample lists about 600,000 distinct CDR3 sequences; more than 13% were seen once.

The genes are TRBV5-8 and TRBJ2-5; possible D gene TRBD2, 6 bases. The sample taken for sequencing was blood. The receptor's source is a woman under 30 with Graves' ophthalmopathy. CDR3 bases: TGTGCCAGCAGCGCGCCGGGACTTCAAGAGACCCAGTACTTC. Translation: CASSAPGLQETQYF.